The sequence of this T cell receptor beta chain was determined in a study of cytomegalovirus exposure and HLA in healthy donors (dated by TCRdb to about 2017). With respect to the entire study: An earlier analysis of approximately 600 of the donors reported about 250 Gb of sequence data and around 110 million unique TCR beta sequences from roughly 200 million T cells. An early release that covered roughly 600 HLA-typed donors contained approximately 300 gigabases of sequencing data and 75 million to 100 million unique TCR sequences. Among the roughly 390 genotyped donors, approximately 81% belonged to the genetic ancestry cluster associated with self-reported Caucasian donors. The study aimed to test whether cataloging public T cell receptors could reveal signatures of past pathogen exposure. The study profiled the T cell repertoires of about 720 subjects by immunosequencing and related them to cytomegalovirus serostatus. Besides the first cohort of some 670 subjects, a separate validation cohort made up of over a hundred different subjects was used. To predict cytomegalovirus infection status, the study brought together high-throughput TCR immunosequencing, statistical association of individual TCRs with disease status, and machine learning. To study patterns of TCR occurrence, a later analysis re-analyzed previously published TCR beta repertoires from around 660 donors and added high-resolution HLA genotyping. Rather than drawing on any new phenotypic data, the later analysis identified candidate immune exposures from TCR beta sequences and the way those sequences occurred across donors. In an earlier analysis of roughly 600 of the donors, high-throughput TCR beta sequencing was used to judge whether each TCR beta V gene segment behaved as functional or pseudogenic. Donor age, sex, ethnicity and CMV serostatus were collected together with the repertoire data. Genome-wide SNP genotypes for about 60% of the 666 donors were used in a later genetic analysis, which treated that subset as a discovery cohort. All discovery cohort repertoires had been generated using a single sequencing platform. HLA typing included class I and class II loci at four-digit resolution. The number of donors typed differed by locus, with 629-630 for A, B, C, DRB1 and DQB1, more than 500 for DQA1, under 610 for DPA1, and some 440 for DPB1. Four or five DR-DQ haplotypes were treated as single units for association and clustering because of strong linkage in the cohort. Among about 370 genotyped donors of the cohort, an average of around 240,000 unique TCR beta nucleotide sequences was sequenced per donor, of which roughly 17% were non-productive.

Notes on this clone: The antigen this receptor binds is unknown. Per-nucleotide qualities are absent, and no much larger clonotype sits a single base away.

Library method: the immunoSEQ multiplex PCR assay. The multiplex PCR relied on a mix of 60 forward primers for TCR Vbeta segments and 13 reverse primers for TCR Jbeta segments. Amplification of the CDR3 region of rearranged TCR beta genes was performed with a multiplex PCR assay on genomic DNA. The Illumina HiSeq System was used to sequence the amplified TCR beta libraries as 87-base-pair reads. The source study handled its data this way. In a later analysis, tens of millions of unique TCR beta chains were counted across the 500 to 700 repertoires, and roughly 10 million of these chains were shared by at least two donors. Raw reads were error-corrected and collapsed into unique sequences with a nearest-neighbor algorithm that merged closely related sequences to remove PCR and sequencing errors. V, D and J gene segments were assigned by aligning CDR3 sequences to IMGT reference sequences. Each retained sequence needed at least a six-nucleotide match to both a V gene segment and a J gene segment. Rearrangements were classified as productive when the CDR3 lacked stop codons and remained in frame with V and J, and all other rearrangements were classified as non-productive. Following IMGT convention, CDR3 was defined as the stretch from the second conserved V-encoded cysteine to the conserved J-encoded phenylalanine. Sequences without an unambiguous match to a single V gene segment were excluded from the earlier analysis of 587 of the donors. In an earlier analysis of some 590 of the donors, a V segment was called functional when productive rearrangements were above 56.7%, and segregating when the standard deviation between donors exceeded 5%. To diagnose cytomegalovirus status from the catalog of TCR beta chain sequences, a statistical classification framework was built. V and J gene assignment, in a later analysis, came from comparing TCR nucleotide sequences with IMGT/GENE-DB human TR gene sequences. Using the TCRdist pipeline, a later analysis assigned CDR3 sequences along with most-parsimonious VDJ recombination scenarios. In a later analysis, each TCR beta chain was defined by its CDR3 amino acid sequence together with its V-gene family, and reads without a unique V-gene family were excluded. As a way to deal with suspected cross-contamination and a sequencing artifact, a later analysis dropped over 550 nucleotide sequences that were highly shared and had low generation probability. In a later analysis, a clonal expansion index for each public chain was calculated from normalized within-repertoire ranks of inferred template counts. A later analysis computed generation probabilities with a VDJ recombination model fitted to out-of-frame rearrangements, and checked the results against IGoR. A later analysis scored TCR-TCR, TCR-HLA and TCR-CMV co-occurrence with hypergeometric tests, applying a repertoire-size bias correction to TCR pairs. In a later analysis, false discovery rates were estimated by permuting HLA or CMV assignments 20 times. A later analysis grouped co-occurring TCRs with DBSCAN, adding TCRdist sequence similarity when clustering within HLA-allele-positive subsets. Co-occurrence clustering excluded repertoires with fewer than 30,000 or more than 120,000 public chains, plus five with anomalous nucleotide sharing. TCRdb mirrors the immuneACCESS table, restricted to in-frame sequences. Some clones are absent from its copies; in checked studies, under half trace to an unresolved V gene, and the reason for the others is unknown. The V and J calls and clone size come from that table; D and trimming were worked out from the DNA. Counted in this sample were 150,000 to 200,000 clones; around four fifths of them appeared once. The top ten clones comprise more than 1.5% of the sample.

Study-wide findings and limitations: In a later genetic analysis, fewer N-insertions in productive TCRs were reported among donors in an Asian-associated ancestry cluster than the roughly 700-donor mean. In this cohort, only TCR beta chains were sequenced, and detectable features were limited by the absence of alpha or paired-chain data. In the study, 150 to 200 TCR beta chains were listed as associated with cytomegalovirus. A later analysis found that TCR association rates varied across HLA loci, with DRB1 alleles showing the most associated TCRs and HLA-C alleles the fewest. V-gene and J-gene trimming of TCR beta chains was associated with a missense DCLRE1C variant in a later genetic analysis, and the association was replicated in an independent cohort. Because counts were too low, under 20 rarely observed V segments, including chromosome 9 orphons, were left out of the earlier analysis of 500 to 650 of the donors. Linkage disequilibrium might explain the correlated functional status among segregating V segments, but an unknown experimental factor could not be excluded. According to a later analysis, most CMV-associated TCR beta chains appeared to be HLA-restricted, and the HLA associations seemed to be driven largely by CMV exposure. At a false discovery rate of 0.05, a later analysis linked approximately 18,000 TCR beta sequences to specific HLA alleles. Sequencing depth was assumed to be roughly uniform across donors in the presence/absence analyses, though that assumption may not hold. The authors suggested that the approach could potentially be extended to other disease states and immunological phenotypes. A further reported finding was that TCR beta sequences accurately predicted the HLA-A and HLA-B alleles for most subjects in the first cohort. Most TCR sequences were observed very rarely across donors, whereas some public TCRs were present in many individuals. In an earlier analysis of a few hundred of the donors, most TCR beta V segments were observed in productive rearrangements about 87% or about 30% of the time, broadly matching IMGT annotations. A cluster of highly shared sequence variants was judged likely to represent a technical artifact of the sequencing pipeline. Because the 87-base-pair reads could not distinguish some IMGT-functional V segments, including TRBV6-2 and TRBV6-3, those segments were excluded. Because HLA typing was unavailable for some donors at each locus, only the typed subset was used in association tests. A later analysis reported that several top co-occurrence clusters appeared linked to parvovirus B19, influenza, CMV and Epstein-Barr virus. The classifier was reported to diagnose cytomegalovirus status with high specificity and sensitivity in both the original cohort and the validation cohort. For the cohort, immune exposure information was limited to CMV serostatus. In vitro tests confirmed that a few of the cytomegalovirus-associated TCR beta chains recognize cytomegalovirus antigens. A later analysis found that HLA-associated TCR beta chains were more clonally expanded and had lower generation probabilities than equally common non-associated chains. Assigning TCR associations to individual alleles was difficult when HLA alleles, especially DR and DQ, strongly co-occurred.

The germline V gene yields SGHRS for CDR1 and YFSETQ for CDR2. There are 12 amino acids in the CDR3, from cysteine to phenylalanine inclusive. Just CDR3 DNA is preserved here, 36 bases in frame from base 1. Deletion took 5 bases off V and 7 bases off J, with a span of 12 bases between the germline ends. The cohort comprised more than 550 healthy bone marrow donors. All cohort members were sampled while nominally healthy, although unrecorded immune exposures were likely present. The donor tested CMV seropositive and was one of the 289 seropositive cohort members. Each donor provided a peripheral blood sample, and peripheral blood mononuclear cells were used for TCR beta sequencing. Genomic DNA was extracted from the blood cell samples with the Qiagen DNeasy Blood Extraction Kit.

The source material was PBMCs. The chain joins TRBV5-1 to TRBJ1-2; no D gene call is confident. This clonotype originated in a man aged 40-55 years in good health and CMV-seropositive. Read as DNA, the sequence is TGCGCCAGCAGTAGGGAGAGGTCTGGCTACACCTTC. Translated, this is CASSRERSGYTF.